This T cell receptor (beta chain) was sequenced in a study of OX40 agonist ivuxolimab in advanced cancers. In terms of the full investigation: Ivuxolimab was a fully human IgG2 agonistic monoclonal antibody targeting the costimulatory receptor OX40 (CD134). Intravenous ivuxolimab was administered to patients every 2 weeks at six dose levels: 0.01, 0.1, 0.3, 1.5, 3 and 10 mg/kg. Of the approximately 54 patients in dose escalation, about 20 had hepatocellular carcinoma, about 15 had melanoma, 9 had renal cell carcinoma and 9 had head and neck cancer. A male proportion of about 79% and a mean age of approximately 62 years, ranging from 23 to 79, were recorded for the dose-escalation cohort. Patients were allowed to have had prior anti-PD-1, anti-PD-L1 or anti-CTLA-4 therapy, and approximately 40% of the dose-escalation patients had previously received checkpoint inhibitors. Partial responses occurred in three dose-escalation patients: two with cutaneous melanoma and one with hepatocellular carcinoma. The point of sequencing TCRbeta in the periphery was to test whether ivuxolimab changed TCR sequence diversity and drove clonal T-cell expansion. The paper describes the monotherapy dose-escalation part (N of about 52 patients) of the phase I trial of ivuxolimab.

Overall study outcomes, separate from this receptor: On average, CD8+ T cells showed more expanded clones than CD4+ T cells after ivuxolimab. In the 0.1-3.0 mg/kg groups, partial responders were among the patients with the lowest normalized peripheral clonal expansion, particularly in CD8+ T cells. Low levels of normalized T-cell clonal expansion were also seen in some patients who did not respond. The antigen specificity of the clonally expanded peripheral T cells was not determined. Clonal expansion of both CD4+ and CD8+ blood T cells was observed from baseline to week 6 at doses 0.1 to 3.0 mg/kg.

To sequence the TCRbeta CDR3 region, genomic DNA was isolated from the sorted cells. The immunoSEQ Assay was used for sequencing of TCRbeta CDR3 regions. TCRdb provides this immuneACCESS table in a form limited to in-frame rearrangements. Some clones are lacking; in checked studies, under half of them reflect an unresolved V gene, and why the rest are absent is not known. Recorded for this sample are roughly 77,000 clones; 92% of them occurred a single time. Approximately 0.5% of the sample is taken by the ten largest. V lost 4 bases and J lost 4 bases; the stretch between them is 14 bases long. From the cysteine up to the phenylalanine, the CDR3 has a length of 14 residues. Only the CDR3 part of the read is kept: 42 bases, read in frame from the first base. CDR1 is given as SGHDT and CDR2 as YYEEEE, both from the germline V gene. Patients with a history of autoimmune disease or receiving systemic immunosuppression were excluded from the trial. Peripheral blood for TCR sequencing was collected from all dose cohorts at baseline, on cycle 4 day 1, and on cycle 7 day 1. Samples were obtained from an open-label, multicenter, first-in-human phase I dose-escalation trial of ivuxolimab. The trial enrolled adults with locally advanced or metastatic head and neck squamous cell, hepatocellular, melanoma or renal cell carcinoma. Before TCR sequencing, CD4+ and CD8+ T cells were separately sorted from peripheral blood.

To note about this clone: No cognate antigen has been identified for it. Base qualities are not at hand, and no much larger clone is one base apart.

The sample in question was CD4+ or CD8+ T cells sorted from blood, obtained in a trial of the OX40 agonist ivuxolimab. This receptor was taken from an adult with an advanced solid tumor such as melanoma, head and neck, liver or kidney cancer. Recombination linked TRBV5-6 to TRBJ1-2; TRBD1 could be the D gene, as 6 bases match. The CDR3 corresponds to CASSTDRFGYGYTF. The nucleotide sequence reads as follows: TGTGCCAGCAGCACAGACAGGTTCGGCTATGGCTACACCTTC.